These 18 T cell receptor beta chains were all obtained from the same sample, sequenced in a study of regulatory T cells in long-lasting Graves disease. Relying on iRepertoire HTBI primers and Arm-PCR of CDR3 regions, the team built TCR beta libraries. TCRdb itself ran the multiplex PCR reads through MiXCR, one entry per CDR3 protein. The table shows under 300,000 distinct CDR3 sequences, with approximately 20% occurring only once. Time point denoted: newly diagnosed GD, antithyroid drugs for less than 3 months. Scientists built the TCR library using RNA that was extracted from PBMCs. This specimen was peripheral blood mononuclear cells (PBMCs), taken at new diagnosis, from a patient treated with antithyroid drugs. The receptor set was obtained from a female donor with Graves disease.

There are many counts of this clonotype. This chain connects TRBV9 to TRBJ2-1; 7 bases align to TRBD1. This CDR3 is 13 amino acids long. Germline CDR1 is SGDLS and CDR2 is YYNGEE. V trimming: 5 bases; J trimming: 8 bases; junction bases outside the gene matches: 7. Written as DNA, the CDR3 is TGTGCCAGCAGTCTGACAGGGTACGATGAGCAGTTCTTC. It codes for CASSLTGYDEQFF.

This clonotype was counted ten times or more. This rearrangement joins TRBV19 to TRBJ1-5; D unresolved. V was clipped by 6 bases and J by 6 bases, with 18 bases between them. Germline V gene data show CDR1 as LNHDA and CDR2 as SQIVND (reference sequence). The CDR3 sequence is 15 residues long. The CDR3 region has the DNA TGTGCCAGTAGGAGAGCATCCTCTTTAGGTCAGCCCCAGCATTTT. Its translation is CASRRASSLGQPQHF.

This clonotype came up many times. The genes are TRBV20-1 and TRBJ2-1; the match to TRBD2 covers 8 bases. Germline V gives CDR1 DFQATT, CDR2 SNEGSKA (reference sequence). The CDR3 is made up of 17 amino acids. J was trimmed by 7 bases and V by 2 bases; bases with no gene match: 16. CDR3 in DNA: TGCAGTGCTAGATTTTCGGCGAGCGGGAGTGTAGGGAATGAGCAGTTCTTC. Translated, it gives CSARFSASGSVGNEQFF.

This clonotype came up many times. The rearrangement links TRBV19 to TRBJ2-1, with 15 bases lining up with TRBD2. J was trimmed by 7 bases and V by 4 bases; bases with no gene match: 8. This CDR3 has 17 residues. Germline V CDR1 and CDR2: LNHDA, SQIVND (reference sequence). In DNA form, the CDR3 reads TGTGCCAGTAGTAGAAAACTGGGACTAGCGGGAGGAAATGAGCAGTTCTTC. Translation gives CASSRKLGLAGGNEQFF.

This clonotype was counted ten times or more. The chain recombines TRBV20-1 with TRBJ2-1, with a tentative D call TRBD1 (6 bases). V was trimmed by 5 bases and J by 5 bases, leaving 16 bases between them. The length of the CDR3 is 14 residues. CDR1 and CDR2 from the germline V gene are DFQATT and SNEGSKA (reference sequence). Here the CDR3 reads CSALTGRSNNEQFF. The CDR3 DNA is TGCAGTGCTCTGACAGGCCGGAGCAACAATGAGCAGTTCTTC.

This clonotype has at least ten counts. The chain couples TRBV7-9 to TRBJ1-1; a possible D gene is TRBD1 (6 bases). V was clipped by 1 base and J by 4 bases, with 13 bases between them. Germline assignment: CDR1 SEHNR and CDR2 FQNEAQ (reference sequence). The length of the CDR3 is 15 residues. CDR3 in amino acids: CASSLEGGAGTEAFF. The CDR3 nucleotides read TGTGCCAGCAGCTTAGAGGGGGGCGCGGGCACTGAAGCTTTCTTT.

V gene TRBV5-6 combines with J gene TRBJ2-3, with no clear D. Trimming took 2 bases from V and 5 from J, leaving 6 bases between them. CDR1 SGHDT and CDR2 YYEEEE come from the germline V gene. The length of the CDR3 is 12 residues. CDR3: CASSFNEDTQYF. CDR3 DNA: TGTGCCAGCAGCTTTAATGAAGATACGCAGTATTTT.

The chain employs TRBV2 and TRBJ1-6; D is ambiguous. This CDR3 comprises 17 residues. Germline V gene lookup returns CDR1 SNHLY and CDR2 FYNNEI. V gave up 6 bases and J gave up 6 bases, with 21 bases separating them. CDR3 protein: CASSLVGHPPSNSPLHF. CDR3 DNA sequence: TGTGCCAGCAGCTTAGTTGGGCATCCACCAAGTAATTCACCCCTCCACTTT.

This clonotype appeared many times. The V gene is TRBV20-1, the J gene TRBJ2-5; weak D call: TRBD1 (6 bases). This CDR3 is built from 11 residues. V gave up 6 bases and J gave up 7 bases, with 12 bases separating them. Germline loops: CDR1 DFQATT, CDR2 SNEGSKA (reference sequence). CDR3 coding DNA: TGCAGTGCCCCCAAACAGGGGACCCAGTACTTC. Amino acids: CSAPKQGTQYF.

This clonotype appeared a few times. This may be a read error: a much more frequent sequence differs by one nucleotide. The CDR3 protein is CAVGGNPPLHF. As DNA, the CDR3 is TGTGCCGTGGGGGGTAATCCACCCCTCCACTTT. V and J are TRBV12-3 or TRBV12-4 and TRBJ1-6, with D tentatively TRBD1 (5 bases). The length of the CDR3 is 11 residues.

This clonotype appeared many times. The CDR3 DNA reads as TGTGCCAGCAGCCACCGCGGACGGGGCTCGTACGAGCAGTACTTC. Translated: CASSHRGRGSYEQYF. The chain employs TRBV3-1 and TRBJ2-7, with D perhaps matching TRBD1 or TRBD2 (5 bases each). Germline CDR1 is LGHDT and CDR2 is YNNKEL (reference sequence). V lost 3 bases, J lost 4 bases, and 16 bases lay in between. This CDR3 spans 15 amino acids.

With regard to this clonotype: Relative to the germline gene, one junction end is altered; a read error may explain this. This sequence joins TRBV20-1 and TRBJ2-7; D is undetermined. There are 13 residues in the CDR3. Germline CDR1 and CDR2: DFQATT and SNEGSKA (reference sequence). The CDR3 sequence is CGARVPGPYEQYF. CDR3 in DNA: TGCGGTGCTAGAGTTCCCGGGCCCTACGAGCAGTACTTC.

The V call is TRBV12-3 or TRBV12-4, the J call TRBJ2-2; D tentatively fits TRBD1 or TRBD2 (5 bases each). The CDR3 length is 13 residues. Trimming cost V 6 bases and J 6 bases, with 11 bases left between them. The CDR3 DNA reads as TGTGCCAGCAGCTATCGAGGGGCCGGGGAGCTGTTTTTT. Translation: CASSYRGAGELFF.

This clonotype was observed many times. This rearrangement joins TRBV7-2 to TRBJ2-1; 14 bases align to TRBD2. The V gene's germline CDR1 is SGHTA and CDR2 FQGNSA. After removal of 5 bases from V and 9 bases from J, the junction contained 6 bases not matched to a gene. There are 15 residues in the CDR3. This chain's CDR3 is CASSPRLAGGGEQFF. The CDR3, as DNA: TGTGCCAGCAGCCCCCGACTAGCGGGAGGGGGTGAGCAGTTCTTC. The full variable domain, its missing parts supplied by reference TRBV7-2 and TRBJ2-1, is GAGVSQSPSNKVTEKGKDVELRCDPISGHTALYWYRQSLGQGLEFLIYFQGNSAPDKSGLPSDRFSAERTGGSVSTLTIQRTQQEDSAVYLCASSPRLAGGGEQFFGPGTRLTVL.

The chain combines TRBV27 with TRBJ2-6, with TRBD1 matching 9 bases. Trimming took 6 bases from V and 2 from J; bases not matched to a gene: 8. The CDR3 has 17 residues. Germline V gives CDR1 MNHEY, CDR2 SMNVEV (reference sequence). CDR3 sequence (DNA): TGTGCCAGCAGCCGAGACAGGGGGGCGACTGGGGCCAACGTCCTGACTTTC. This codes for CASSRDRGATGANVLTF.

Ten or more counts support this clonotype. CDR3 protein: CASSRTGPRYGYTF. The CDR3 DNA is TGTGCCAGCAGCCGGACAGGACCCCGCTATGGCTACACCTTC. The chain combines TRBV2 with TRBJ1-2, with 7 bases that match TRBD1. This CDR3 contains 14 residues. V was pared by 6 bases and J by 4 bases, with 8 bases of the junction left unmatched. Germline V gene sequence: CDR1 SNHLY, CDR2 FYNNEI.

This clonotype was observed at least ten times. The J gene is TRBJ2-5, the V gene TRBV20-1; 7 bases are shared with TRBD1. Germline-derived CDR1 and CDR2 are DFQATT and SNEGSKA (reference sequence). This CDR3 region has 14 residues. Trimming took 0 bases from V and 4 from J; bases not matched to a gene: 5. The CDR3 nucleotides read TGCAGTGCTAGAGACCCAAGACAGGGAGAGACCCAGTACTTC. It is translated as CSARDPRQGETQYF.

This clonotype showed up many times. The V and J genes are TRBV6-2 or TRBV6-3 and TRBJ2-5, with D perhaps given as TRBD1 or TRBD2 (5 bases each). The CDR3 is 15 residues long. Germline-derived CDR1 and CDR2 are MNHEY and SVGEGT. Trimming took off 0 bases at V and 1 base at J, with 9 bases between the two ends. The CDR3 sequence: CASSYSRGAQETQYF. In DNA form, the CDR3 reads TGTGCCAGCAGTTACTCAAGGGGAGCCCAAGAGACCCAGTACTTC.